The present entry profiles one T cell receptor beta chain with its context. Assay used: immunoSEQ multiplex PCR; TCRdb lists only in-frame clones, some missing. The sample shows about 94,000 clones, 86% of them seen only once. The data stem from a study of control samples from healthy donors and cancer patients. The CDR3 consists of 13 residues. V was pared by 5 bases and J by 6 bases, with 13 bases between. Per germline, CDR1 MNHEY and CDR2 SVGAGI. Sequences were obtained from blood. V gene TRBV6-5 combines with J gene TRBJ1-2, with D unresolved. This receptor was taken from a woman in her 50s in good health. CDR3 region: CASSLRRLHGYTF. CDR3 nucleotides: TGTGCCAGCAGTCTCCGGCGCCTTCATGGCTACACCTTC.